Below are 18 T cell receptor beta chains sequenced from a single sample in a study of T cell repertoires in aging, cancer and after chemotherapy. Rearranged V-D-J TRB sequences were amplified with a mixed TRB-A/B primer pool. TCRdb analysed the multiplex PCR reads with MiXCR anew, one entry per CDR3 protein. The data contain about 9,200 distinct CDR3 sequences, roughly 30% of them seen just once; the ten biggest clones take up around 3.8%. The template was genomic DNA from peripheral blood, not RNA. Sequenced material: blood. The origin of the receptors is a human donor in good health.

This clonotype was seen a few times. CDR3 residues: CSARVYSLTMNTEAFF. The CDR3 DNA follows: TGCAGTGCTAGAGTGTACAGCCTAACCATGAACACTGAAGCTTTCTTT. The V call is TRBV20-1, the J call TRBJ1-1; D ambiguous. Germline loops: CDR1 DFQATT, CDR2 SNEGSKA (reference sequence). The CDR3 covers 16 residues. V lost 1 base and J 0 bases, leaving 15 bases between the germline ends.

In this sample, this clonotype turned up a few times. The chain links TRBV27 to TRBJ2-1; TRBD2 might be the D (6 bases). Trimming stripped 4 bases from V and 5 bases from J, with 12 bases between. Germline lookup yields CDR1 MNHEY and CDR2 SMNVEV (reference sequence). CDR3 length: 14 amino acids. CDR3 protein: CASSWGELDNEQFF. DNA for the CDR3: TGTGCCAGCAGTTGGGGGGAGCTGGACAATGAGCAGTTCTTC.

The rearrangement uses TRBV6-6 and TRBJ1-6; D possibly corresponds to TRBD1 (5 bases). The CDR3 length is 15 residues. Per germline, CDR1 MNHNY and CDR2 SVGAGI (reference sequence). V was shortened by 2 bases and J by 4 bases, with 9 bases between the two germline ends. CDR3 in DNA: TGTGCCAGCAGTTACGGGGACGATTATAATTCACCCCTCCACTTT. It specifies CASSYGDDYNSPLHF.

Details on this clonotype: A much larger clone lies a single base off, so this may be a read error. V and J are TRBV6-6 and TRBJ2-1, with no clear D. This CDR3 has 11 residues. The V gene lost 2 bases and the J gene lost 10 bases, with 6 bases spanning the gap. Per germline, CDR1 MNHNY and CDR2 SVGAGI (reference sequence). The CDR3 DNA reads as TGTGCCAGCAGTTACGGGAACGAGCAGTTCTTC. Translating it yields CASSYGNEQFF.

This clonotype was counted between two and nine times. This chain joins TRBV6-1 and TRBJ1-1; D is ambiguous. From germline, CDR1 is MNHNS and CDR2 SASEGT. Trimming stripped 5 bases from V and 0 bases from J, with 10 bases between. The CDR3 has 14 amino acids. DNA of the CDR3: TGTGCCAGCAGTTTCAACCAAATGAACACTGAAGCTTTCTTT. Its translation is CASSFNQMNTEAFF.

This rearrangement joins TRBV20-1 to TRBJ1-5, with D possibly matching TRBD1 (5 bases). The CDR3 contains 17 residues. Trimming left V 0 bases short and J 4 bases short, with 19 bases between. Germline CDR1 is DFQATT and CDR2 is SNEGSKA (reference sequence). CDR3 in DNA: TGCAGTGCTAGAGATGGAGGGGCAGGGAAAGAAAATCAGCCCCAGCATTTT. This sequence encodes CSARDGGAGKENQPQHF.

This clonotype is labeled medium-sized. This chain uses TRBV29-1 with TRBJ2-7, with a weak D call TRBD1 (5 bases). The V end lost 6 bases, the J end lost 3 bases, and 18 bases lay between the germline ends. The CDR3 runs 14 residues. Looked up from germline, CDR1 is SQVTM and CDR2 is ANQGSEA. CDR3 coding DNA: TGCAGCGTCGCCGGATTGACAGAAGGCTACGAGCAGTACTTC. It codes for CSVAGLTEGYEQYF.

The chain carries TRBV4-2 and TRBJ1-6, with 7 bases matching TRBD1. Looked up from germline, CDR1 is LGHNA and CDR2 is YNFKEQ. The CDR3 contains 16 residues. J lost 2 bases, V lost 5 bases, and 6 bases had no gene match. The CDR3 nucleotides are TGTGCCAGCAGCTCCCAGACAGGGCCCTATAATTCACCCCTCCACTTT. Protein sequence: CASSSQTGPYNSPLHF.

The chain joins TRBV6-5 to TRBJ2-7, with TRBD2 matching over 9 bases. The CDR3 covers 15 residues. Losses at the gene ends were 5 bases for V and 3 bases for J; bases not matched to a gene: 8. Per germline, CDR1 MNHEY and CDR2 SVGAGI. The CDR3 region has the DNA TGTGCCAGCAGTGAGTCAGGAGCGGGGGGCTACGAGCAGTACTTC. This gives the protein CASSESGAGGYEQYF.

This clonotype was seen more than once but under ten times. This chain joins TRBV5-6 and TRBJ1-2, with 8 bases identical to TRBD1. Trimming removed 2 bases from V and 5 bases from J; junction bases left unmatched: 5. Germline V gives CDR1 SGHDT, CDR2 YYEEEE. This CDR3 contains 14 residues. CDR3 nucleotides: TGTGCCAGCAGCTTAATGGACAGGGTTTATGGCTACACCTTC. This gives the protein CASSLMDRVYGYTF.

This chain joins TRBV15 and TRBJ2-3; tentatively, D is TRBD2 (6 bases). Trimming cost V 1 base and J 0 bases, with 11 bases left between them. Germline values: CDR1 LNHNV, CDR2 YYDKDF (reference sequence). The CDR3 sequence is 16 residues long. The CDR3 DNA reads as TGTGCCACCAGCAGAGGGGGGGTGGGTAGCACAGATACGCAGTATTTT. Its protein is CATSRGGVGSTDTQYF.

Regarding this clonotype: This may arise from a read error, as a much more abundant clone is one base away. This chain links TRBV6-4 with TRBJ1-2; D might be TRBD1 (5 bases). Looked up from germline, CDR1 is MRHNA and CDR2 is SNTAGT. The CDR3 length is 14 residues. The CDR3 nucleotides are TGTGCCAGCAGTGAGATGGGACCCCGCTATGTCTACACCTTC. Protein sequence: CASSEMGPRYVYTF.

This clonotype was seen a handful of times. V and J are TRBV6-1 and TRBJ1-6; D ambiguous. V was pared by 4 bases and J by 10 bases, with 11 bases between. The CDR3 covers 13 residues. CDR1 is MNHNS and CDR2 is SASEGT in the germline V gene. The CDR3 sequence is CASSGPSPSPLHF. In DNA, the CDR3 is TGTGCCAGCAGTGGACCCAGCCCGTCACCCCTCCACTTT.

V is TRBV19 and J is TRBJ1-4; D gene unclear. The CDR3 extends over 13 amino acids. The V gene lost 5 bases and the J gene lost 7 bases, with 11 bases spanning the gap. The germline gives CDR1 LNHDA, CDR2 SQIVND (reference sequence). Here the CDR3 reads CASSVLNTEKLFF. For the CDR3, the DNA is TGTGCCAGTAGTGTCCTAAACACTGAAAAACTGTTTTTT.

This clonotype occurred a few times. This chain links TRBV18 with TRBJ1-1, with TRBD1 as a possible D gene (5 bases). The germline V and J ends were trimmed by 0 bases and 10 bases, with 12 bases remaining between them. Germline loops: CDR1 KGHSH, CDR2 LQKENI. The CDR3 spans 13 residues. The CDR3 region is CASSPPEGRVAFF. CDR3 nucleotides: TGTGCCAGCTCACCACCAGAGGGGCGGGTAGCTTTCTTT.

About this clonotype: This may arise from a read error, as a much more abundant clone is one base away. This rearrangement joins TRBV20-1 to TRBJ2-7; D possibly uses TRBD1 or TRBD2 (5 bases each). CDR1 is DFQATT, CDR2 SNEGSKA, per germline (reference sequence). The CDR3 has 12 residues. The CDR3 bases are TGCAGTGCTCGAAGGGACGGTTACGAGGAGTACGTC. This sequence encodes CSARRDGYEEYV.

The V call is TRBV20-1, the J call TRBJ2-7, with D possibly being TRBD2 (6 bases). The CDR3 spans 12 residues. Trimming shortened V by 6 bases and J by 4 bases, and 13 bases separated the two germline ends. Germline V lookup: CDR1 DFQATT, CDR2 SNEGSKA (reference sequence). CDR3 in DNA: TGCAGTGCCTTGCATGGGGGGTACGAGCAGTACTTC. Translated: CSALHGGYEQYF.

The chain uses TRBV20-1 and TRBJ2-1; the D gene is possibly TRBD2 (6 bases). Trimming removed 5 bases from V and 4 bases from J, with 21 bases in between. Looked up from germline, CDR1 is DFQATT and CDR2 is SNEGSKA (reference sequence). This CDR3 spans 16 amino acids. The CDR3 region is CSAPAGSGIYYNEQFF. In DNA form, the CDR3 reads TGCAGTGCTCCAGCGGGTAGCGGCATCTATTACAATGAGCAGTTCTTC.